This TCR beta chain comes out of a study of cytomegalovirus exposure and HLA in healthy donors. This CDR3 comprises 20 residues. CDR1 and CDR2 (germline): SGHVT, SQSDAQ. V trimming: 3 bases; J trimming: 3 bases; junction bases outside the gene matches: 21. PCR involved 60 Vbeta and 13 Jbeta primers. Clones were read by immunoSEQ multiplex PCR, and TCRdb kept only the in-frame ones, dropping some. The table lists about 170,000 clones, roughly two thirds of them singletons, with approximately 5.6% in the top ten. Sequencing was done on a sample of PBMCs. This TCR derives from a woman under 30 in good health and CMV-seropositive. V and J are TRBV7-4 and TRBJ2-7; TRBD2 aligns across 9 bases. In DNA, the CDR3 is TGTGCCAGCAGCTTCCGAGTCTCAGCCCTGCTAGCGGGGATTTTCTACGAGCAGTACTTC. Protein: CASSFRVSALLAGIFYEQYF.